Sequencing of this T cell receptor beta chain was carried out in a study of blood T cell repertoires in COVID-19. Study details: Spain, Italy and the United States supplied samples that represented acute and convalescent COVID-19. PBMCs, B-cell-depleted T cells, or T cells were the source of the cDNA or gDNA that made up the material.

It was during active infection that Seattle patients were enrolled and then longitudinally followed. Germline CDR1 PRHDT, CDR2 FYEKMQ (reference sequence). V trimming: 4 bases; J trimming: 3 bases; junction bases outside the gene matches: 13. This CDR3 spans 17 amino acids. Original methodology: Amplified reference gene primers provided the basis for estimating nucleated cell counts. Measured with immunoSEQ multiplex PCR; TCRdb has only the in-frame clones, and not every one. Clone size and V and J calls were adopted from that table, with D and trimming inferred from the DNA. The table includes 120,000 to 150,000 clones, more than 80% detected once.

The chain uses TRBV13 and TRBJ2-3; 7 bases are a match to TRBD2. This clonotype originated in a man younger than 35 with COVID-19, enrolled during active disease. The specimen sequenced was peripheral blood. CDR3 loop: CASSSTIGLVRTDTQYF. The DNA of the CDR3 is TGTGCCAGCAGCTCGACCATCGGACTAGTTAGGACAGATACGCAGTATTTT. Full variable domain (rest looked up from reference TRBV13 and TRBJ2-3): AAGVIQSPRHLIKEKRETATLKCYPIPRHDTVYWYQQGPGQDPQFLISFYEKMQSDKGSIPDRFSAQQFSDYHSELNMSSLELGDSALYFCASSSTIGLVRTDTQYFGPGTRLTVL.